Each of the 9 T cell receptor beta chains below was sequenced from the same sample in a study of blood T cell repertoires in COVID-19. Generated by immunoSEQ multiplex PCR, the TCRdb table keeps only in-frame clones and is missing some. The sample consists of 250,000 to 300,000 clones, more than 80% of them appearing once. Sequencing was carried out using peripheral blood. Receptors originate from a woman aged 35 to 49 with acute or convalescent COVID-19.

The chain has TRBV18 and TRBJ2-5; the D is unclear. Trimming removed 3 bases from V and 4 bases from J, with 6 bases in between. The CDR3 runs to 12 residues. Germline lookup yields CDR1 KGHSH and CDR2 LQKENI. DNA for the CDR3: TGTGCCAGCTCACCTCGTGTAGAGACCCAGTACTTC. It codes for CASSPRVETQYF.

The gene calls are TRBV19 and TRBJ2-3; possible D gene TRBD2, 6 bases. With 0 bases removed from V and 3 bases from J, the gap between germline ends came to 13 bases. This CDR3 comprises 16 residues. Germline CDR1 is LNHDA and CDR2 is SQIVND (reference sequence). The CDR3 sequence is CASSIDDRGMTDTQYF. CDR3 sequence (DNA): TGTGCCAGTAGTATAGATGACCGGGGGATGACAGATACGCAGTATTTT. Looking up the rest from reference TRBV19 and TRBJ2-3 gives the full variable domain: DGGITQSPKYLFRKEGQNVTLSCEQNLNHDAMYWYRQDPGQGLRLIYYSQIVNDFQKGDIAEGYSVSREKKESFPLTVTSAQKNPTAFYLCASSIDDRGMTDTQYFGPGTRLTVL.

This chain joins TRBV6-6 and TRBJ2-3; 7 bases are shared with TRBD1. Germline-derived CDR1 and CDR2 are MNHNY and SVGAGI (reference sequence). J lost 1 base, V lost 4 bases, and 8 bases had no gene match. The CDR3 has 16 residues. CDR3 loop: CASSWPLTGGTDTQYF. The CDR3 DNA reads as TGTGCCAGCAGTTGGCCCCTTACAGGGGGCACAGATACGCAGTATTTT.

This clone was detected once. The chain combines TRBV5-5 with TRBJ1-2, with 7 bases that match TRBD1. After removal of 2 bases from V and 7 bases from J, the junction contained 8 bases not matched to a gene. This CDR3 is 14 amino acids long. Germline CDR1 is SGHKS and CDR2 is YYEKEE (reference sequence). CDR3 in DNA: TGTGCCAGCAGCTTCGACAGGGTTGGGGGTGGCTACACCTTC. This translates into CASSFDRVGGGYTF.

The genes are TRBV5-1 and TRBJ2-7; 7 nucleotides match TRBD1. CDR3 length equals 14 residues. V gave up 4 bases and J gave up 4 bases; unmatched junction bases: 8. Germline V gives CDR1 SGHRS, CDR2 YFSETQ. The CDR3 loop reads CASSLSTGKYEQYV. CDR3 bases: TGCGCCAGCAGCCTATCGACAGGGAAGTACGAGCAGTACGTC.

The chain combines TRBV27 with TRBJ2-3, with a possible D match to TRBD2 (5 bases). The germline V gene has CDR1 MNHEY and CDR2 SMNVEV (reference sequence). The CDR3 runs to 17 residues. Trimming pared 0 bases from V and 2 bases from J, leaving 15 bases between. Here the CDR3 DNA reads TGTGCCAGCAGTTTATCGATTTCTCGGGGTTACACAGATACGCAGTATTTT. This gives the protein CASSLSISRGYTDTQYF.

The chain couples TRBV2 to TRBJ2-3; possible D gene TRBD2, 5 bases. Per the germline V gene, CDR1 is SNHLY and CDR2 is FYNNEI. The V gene lost 8 bases and the J gene lost 7 bases, with 7 bases spanning the gap. This CDR3 has 10 residues. The CDR3 reads CASRGNTQYF. The CDR3 DNA is TGTGCCAGCCGGGGAAATACGCAGTATTTT.

The chain carries TRBV30 and TRBJ2-5, with 7 bases matching TRBD1. Trimming cost V 8 bases and J 5 bases; bases outside gene matches: 8. The germline V gene has CDR1 GTSNPN and CDR2 SVGIG (reference sequence). The CDR3 totals 12 residues. CDR3 bases: TGTGCCGGTACAGGGGCGGTGGAGACCCAGTACTTC. Amino acid sequence: CAGTGAVETQYF.

The V and J genes are TRBV30 and TRBJ1-1; unclear D gene. The CDR3 has 13 amino acids. Between the trimmed V and J ends, which lost 0 bases and 7 bases, there was a span of 12 bases. The germline gives CDR1 GTSNPN, CDR2 SVGIG (reference sequence). CDR3: CAWSVLGMDEAFF. CDR3 sequence (DNA): TGTGCCTGGAGTGTACTAGGGATGGATGAAGCTTTCTTT.